These 20 T cell receptor beta chains were all obtained from the same sample, sequenced in a study of shared clonotypes between healthy human individuals. Terminally differentiated effector memory CD45RA+ cells were excluded by CCR7 positive selection of CD45RO-negative cells. Method: immunoSEQ multiplex PCR; TCRdb's copy keeps in-frame clones and lacks some. The sample has a few million clones, 80% to 95% seen once. The sequenced sample was naive CD8+ T cells from PBMCs. All receptors derive from a man younger than 35 in good health. Some clones in this sample may be carry-over from other donors' samples.

This chain links TRBV10-3 with TRBJ2-1; no clear D. With 4 bases removed from V and 6 bases from J, the gap between germline ends came to 22 bases. Per the germline V gene, CDR1 is ENHRY and CDR2 is SYGVKD. This CDR3 comprises 17 residues. The CDR3 DNA sequence: TGTGCCATCAGTGGGGTGGGGAAGCCTCTAAGGGCCAATGAGCAGTTCTTC. Protein product: CAISGVGKPLRANEQFF.

The chain couples TRBV25-1 to TRBJ2-2; D possibly corresponds to TRBD2 (6 bases). This CDR3 spans 16 amino acids. V lost 3 bases and J lost 4, with 15 bases in between. Germline CDR1 MGHDK, CDR2 SYGVNS. CDR3 nucleotides: TGTGCCAGCAGTGATTGGCGGGACGCTGGCACCGGGGAGCTGTTTTTT. Protein: CASSDWRDAGTGELFF.

This chain links TRBV4-1 with TRBJ2-1, with 10 positions matching TRBD2. V lost 1 base, J lost 15 bases, and 18 bases stayed unmatched. The CDR3 length is 17 residues. CDR1 is MGHRA, CDR2 YSYEKL, per germline. CDR3 region: CASSQVSGASGRAGLFF. CDR3 bases: TGCGCCAGCAGCCAAGTATCGGGTGCCAGCGGGAGGGCCGGTTTGTTCTTC.

This clone showed up just once. The genes are TRBV28 and TRBJ2-5, with D possibly being TRBD2 (6 bases). CDR1 and CDR2 (germline): MDHEN, SYDVKM. This CDR3 is 18 amino acids long. V dropped 5 bases and J dropped 2 bases, with 24 bases sitting between them. The CDR3 DNA reads as TGTGCCAGCAGTGCGATAGGTTTTGGCAGGGAGGAACAAGAGACCCAGTACTTC. Protein product: CASSAIGFGREEQETQYF.

The V gene is TRBV15, the J gene TRBJ2-2; D remains ambiguous. This CDR3 region has 16 residues. Germline V lookup: CDR1 LNHNV, CDR2 YYDKDF (reference sequence). Trimming removed 5 bases from V and 0 bases from J, with 13 bases in between. As DNA, the CDR3 is TGTGCCACCAGCCCTTCCGTTACTCCGAACACCGGGGAGCTGTTTTTT. Protein product: CATSPSVTPNTGELFF.

The CDR3 coding sequence is TGTGCCAGCAGTGGTACAGATGGCTATGGCTACACCTTC. The encoded protein is CASSGTDGYGYTF. V and J are TRBV27 and TRBJ1-2; D not certain. The CDR3 totals 13 residues. Trimming shortened V by 5 bases and J by 4 bases, and 11 bases separated the two germline ends. Germline loops: CDR1 MNHEY, CDR2 SMNVEV (reference sequence).

The V and J genes are TRBV12-5 and TRBJ2-2; TRBD2 matches 10 bases. CDR1 is LGHNT, CDR2 FRNRAP, per germline. This CDR3 spans 19 amino acids. The junction had 10 bases not matched to a gene; V was cut back by 1 base and J by 2 bases. As DNA, the CDR3 is TGTGCTAGTGGTTTGGCTCCTCCGGGACTAGCGACAAACACCGGGGAGCTGTTTTTT. This sequence encodes CASGLAPPGLATNTGELFF.

The rearrangement links TRBV11-2 to TRBJ2-1; no firm D call. The CDR3 spans 13 residues. Between the trimmed V and J ends, which lost 5 bases and 7 bases, there was a span of 12 bases. The germline V gene has CDR1 SGHAT and CDR2 FQNNGV. CDR3 coding DNA: TGTGCCAGCAGCCTCAGATGGCAAAATGAGCAGTTCTTC. It is translated as CASSLRWQNEQFF.

The rearrangement links TRBV5-1 to TRBJ2-1, with 9 bases fitting TRBD2. CDR3 length: 18 residues. Germline CDR1 and CDR2: SGHRS and YFSETQ. Germline trimming cut 4 bases from V and 0 bases from J; bases unmatched to any gene: 11. CDR3 in amino acids: CASSPGLARVSSYNEQFF. For the CDR3, the DNA is TGCGCCAGCAGCCCGGGACTAGCACGAGTTAGCTCCTACAATGAGCAGTTCTTC. Based on the CDR3 plus reference TRBV5-1 and TRBJ2-1, the full variable domain is KAGVTQTPRYLIKTRGQQVTLSCSPISGHRSVSWYQQTPGQGLQFLFEYFSETQRNKGNFPGRFSGRQFSNSRSEMNVSTLELGDSALYLCASSPGLARVSSYNEQFFGPGTRLTVL.

The V gene is TRBV9, the J gene TRBJ2-1, with D unresolved. This CDR3 comprises 15 residues. CDR1 SGDLS and CDR2 YYNGEE come from the germline V gene. Trimming removed 0 bases at V and 4 bases at J, with 11 bases between. The CDR3 reads CASSVGANGYNEQFF. As DNA, the CDR3 is TGTGCCAGCAGCGTAGGGGCGAACGGGTACAATGAGCAGTTCTTC.

The chain combines TRBV7-2 with TRBJ1-3; D is ambiguous. The germline gives CDR1 SGHTA, CDR2 FQGNSA. The CDR3 is 14 amino acids. Trimming stripped 4 bases from V and 3 bases from J, with 10 bases between. The CDR3 DNA reads TGTGCCAGCAGCTCCGTCGGATTTGGAAACACCATATATTTT. This gives the protein CASSSVGFGNTIYF.

J is TRBJ2-3 and V is TRBV7-6; D might be TRBD2 (5 bases). V lost 3 bases, J lost 2 bases, and 15 bases lay in between. The CDR3 runs 16 residues. Germline CDR1 is SGHVS and CDR2 is FNYEAQ. CDR3 in amino acids: CASSFPGTEHTDTQYF. In nucleotides, the CDR3 is TGTGCCAGCAGCTTCCCGGGAACCGAGCACACAGATACGCAGTATTTT.

The V and J genes are TRBV28 and TRBJ1-1; 9 nucleotides line up with TRBD1. Trimming took 4 bases from V and 10 from J; bases not matched to a gene: 10. Per the germline V gene, CDR1 is MDHEN and CDR2 is SYDVKM. This CDR3 region has 14 residues. For the CDR3, the DNA is TGTGCCAGCAGTTCGTGGACAGGGGAAGTTGGAGCTTTCTTT. Translated, it gives CASSSWTGEVGAFF.

The rearrangement uses TRBV11-3 and TRBJ2-7; D may be TRBD2 (5 bases). The CDR3 consists of 13 residues. Germline-derived CDR1 and CDR2 are SGHNT and YENEEA. Trimming took off 0 bases at V and 6 bases at J, with 9 bases between the two ends. CDR3 amino acids: CASSLDWETEQYF. CDR3 nucleotide sequence: TGTGCCAGCAGCTTAGATTGGGAGACCGAGCAGTACTTC.

The V gene is TRBV6-5, the J gene TRBJ2-3; D is perhaps TRBD1 (5 bases). V was pared by 6 bases and J by 5 bases, with 12 bases between. Looked up from germline, CDR1 is MNHEY and CDR2 is SVGAGI. This CDR3 is 13 amino acids long. The CDR3 DNA sequence: TGTGCCAGCAGAGGACAAGCAGGAGATACGCAGTATTTT. This translates into CASRGQAGDTQYF.

The chain has TRBV4-2 and TRBJ2-3; TRBD2 matches at 9 bases. Trimming cost V 2 bases and J 5 bases; bases outside gene matches: 8. The germline V gene has CDR1 LGHNA and CDR2 YNFKEQ. The CDR3 is made up of 16 amino acids. The CDR3 nucleotides read TGTGCCAGCAGCCAACAAGCTAGCGGGATGGGAGATACGCAGTATTTT. Its protein product is CASSQQASGMGDTQYF.

The gene calls are TRBV19 and TRBJ2-1; D not certain. CDR3 size: 14 residues. In germline, CDR1 is LNHDA, CDR2 SQIVND (reference sequence). Trimming cost V 1 base and J 8 bases, with 12 bases left between them. The CDR3 DNA reads TGTGCCAGTAGTATAGGTCCCTTTGGGTATGAGCAGTTCTTC. Amino acids: CASSIGPFGYEQFF.

The chain combines TRBV29-1 with TRBJ1-3, with D perhaps matching TRBD1 (5 bases). Trimming shortened V by 4 bases and J by 4 bases, and 11 bases separated the two germline ends. CDR3 length: 13 amino acids. Germline V lookup: CDR1 SQVTM, CDR2 ANQGSEA. The chain's CDR3 is CSVVRAAGNTIYF. CDR3 DNA sequence: TGCAGCGTTGTCAGGGCGGCGGGAAACACCATATATTTT. Using reference TRBV29-1 and TRBJ1-3 for the parts outside the CDR3, the full variable domain is SAVISQKPSRDICQRGTSLTIQCQVDSQVTMMFWYRQQPGQSLTLIATANQGSEATYESGFVIDKFPISRPNLTFSTLTVSNMSPEDSSIYLCSVVRAAGNTIYFGEGSWLTVV.

The V and J genes are TRBV28 and TRBJ2-7; 7 bases match TRBD2. Germline CDR1 MDHEN, CDR2 SYDVKM. This CDR3 has 14 amino acids. V lost 3 bases, J lost 6 bases, and 8 bases stayed unmatched. The CDR3: CASSFSAGEGEQYF. The CDR3 nucleotides read TGTGCCAGCAGTTTTTCGGCGGGAGAGGGCGAGCAGTACTTC.

J is TRBJ2-7 and V is TRBV29-1; 12 nucleotides line up with TRBD1. The germline V gene encodes CDR1 SQVTM and CDR2 ANQGSEA. CDR3 length equals 15 residues. V gave up 6 bases and J gave up 4 bases; unmatched junction bases: 10. The CDR3 loop is CSVGPGQGALYEQYF. For the CDR3, the DNA is TGCAGCGTGGGGCCGGGACAGGGGGCTCTTTACGAGCAGTACTTC.